The present entry profiles one TCR beta chain with its context. The antigen remains unidentified. This entry belongs to a study of shared clonotypes between healthy human individuals. In the study overall: The study used three CD4 naive, three CD4 memory, two CD8 naive and one CD8 memory plate per donor. Study-wide points: Shared clonotypes: approximately 5% naive CD4, around 3.5% naive CD8, less than 2.5% memory CD4, over 0.3% memory CD8. Non-shared clonotypes had lower generation probabilities than those shared by all four donors.

Generated by immunoSEQ multiplex PCR, the TCRdb table keeps only in-frame clones and is missing some. The sample includes a few hundred thousand clones, more than 95% of them seen just once. Germline CDR1 is MGHRA and CDR2 is YSYEKL. The CDR3 totals 15 residues. V gave up 1 base and J gave up 10 bases; unmatched junction bases: 4. The receptor comes from a woman aged 25 to 39 in good health. Sequenced material: naive CD4+ T cells sorted from blood. The sample's subset: CD45RA+ positively selected. This rearrangement joins TRBV4-1 to TRBJ1-6, with 10 bases fitting TRBD1. For the CDR3, the DNA is TGCGCCAGCAGCCAAGCTGGGACAGGGGAGTCACCCCTCCACTTT. It translates to CASSQAGTGESPLHF.